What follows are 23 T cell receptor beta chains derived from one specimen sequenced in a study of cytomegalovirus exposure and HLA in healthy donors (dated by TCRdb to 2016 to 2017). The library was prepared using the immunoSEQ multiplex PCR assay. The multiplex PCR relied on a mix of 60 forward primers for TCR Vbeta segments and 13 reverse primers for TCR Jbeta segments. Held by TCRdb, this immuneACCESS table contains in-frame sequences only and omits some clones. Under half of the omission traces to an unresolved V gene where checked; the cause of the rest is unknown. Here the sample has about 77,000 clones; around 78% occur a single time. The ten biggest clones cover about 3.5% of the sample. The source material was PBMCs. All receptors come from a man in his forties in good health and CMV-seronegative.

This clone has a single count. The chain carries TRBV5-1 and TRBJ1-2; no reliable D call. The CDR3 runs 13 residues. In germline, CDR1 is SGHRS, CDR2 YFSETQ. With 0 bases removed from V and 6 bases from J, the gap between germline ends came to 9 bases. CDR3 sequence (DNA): TGCGCCAGCAGCTTGGACGCCAGTAATGGCTACACCTTC. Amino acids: CASSLDASNGYTF.

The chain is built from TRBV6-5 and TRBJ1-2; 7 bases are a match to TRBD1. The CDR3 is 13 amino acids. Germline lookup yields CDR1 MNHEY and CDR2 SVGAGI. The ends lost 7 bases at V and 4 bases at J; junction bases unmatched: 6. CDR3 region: CASNSQGTYGYTF. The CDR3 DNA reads TGTGCCAGCAACTCACAGGGGACCTATGGCTACACCTTC.

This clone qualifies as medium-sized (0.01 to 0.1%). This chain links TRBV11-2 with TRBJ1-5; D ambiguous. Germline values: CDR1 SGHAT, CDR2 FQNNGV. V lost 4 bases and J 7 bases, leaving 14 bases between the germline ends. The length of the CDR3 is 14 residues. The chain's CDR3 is CASSSVEGRQPQHF. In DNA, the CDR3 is TGTGCCAGCAGCTCAGTGGAGGGAAGGCAGCCCCAGCATTTT.

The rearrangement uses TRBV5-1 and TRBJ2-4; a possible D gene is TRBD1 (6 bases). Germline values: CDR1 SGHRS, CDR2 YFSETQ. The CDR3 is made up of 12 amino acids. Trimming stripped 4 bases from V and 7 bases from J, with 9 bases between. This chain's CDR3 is CASSVGANIQYF. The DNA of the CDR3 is TGCGCCAGCAGCGTGGGGGCTAACATTCAGTACTTC.

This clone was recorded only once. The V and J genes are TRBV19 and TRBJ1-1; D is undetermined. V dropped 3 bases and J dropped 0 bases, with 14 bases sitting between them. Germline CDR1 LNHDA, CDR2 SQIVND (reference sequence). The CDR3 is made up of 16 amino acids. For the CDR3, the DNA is TGTGCCAGTAGTATCTGGCAGACACCGATGAACACTGAAGCTTTCTTT. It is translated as CASSIWQTPMNTEAFF.

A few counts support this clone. The CDR3 spells CASSEAWGAGELFF. CDR3 bases: TGTGCCAGCAGTGAAGCGTGGGGGGCCGGGGAGCTGTTTTTT. The V and J genes are TRBV6-1 and TRBJ2-2; perhaps TRBD2 as D (6 bases). CDR1 and CDR2 (germline): MNHNS, SASEGT. V lost 0 bases, J lost 6 bases, and 8 bases lay in between. There are 14 residues in the CDR3.

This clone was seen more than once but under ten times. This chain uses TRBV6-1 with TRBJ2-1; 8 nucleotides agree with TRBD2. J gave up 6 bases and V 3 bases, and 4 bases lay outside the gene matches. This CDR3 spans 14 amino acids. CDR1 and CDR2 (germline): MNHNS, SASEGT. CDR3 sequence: CASSDPGGRNEQFF. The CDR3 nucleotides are TGTGCCAGCAGTGACCCGGGGGGGCGCAATGAGCAGTTCTTC.

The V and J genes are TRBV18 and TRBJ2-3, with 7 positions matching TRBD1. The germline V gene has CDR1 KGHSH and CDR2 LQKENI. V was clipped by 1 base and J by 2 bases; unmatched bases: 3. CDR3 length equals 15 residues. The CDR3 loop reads CASSPRQGVTDTQYF. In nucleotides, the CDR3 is TGTGCCAGCTCACCACGCCAGGGGGTCACAGATACGCAGTATTTT.

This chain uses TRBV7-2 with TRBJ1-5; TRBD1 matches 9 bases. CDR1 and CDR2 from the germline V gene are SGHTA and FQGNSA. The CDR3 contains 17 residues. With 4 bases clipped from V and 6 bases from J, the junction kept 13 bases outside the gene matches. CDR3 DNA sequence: TGTGCCAGCAGCTCCCATACCGGGACAGGGATGTTTCAGCCCCAGCATTTT. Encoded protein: CASSSHTGTGMFQPQHF.

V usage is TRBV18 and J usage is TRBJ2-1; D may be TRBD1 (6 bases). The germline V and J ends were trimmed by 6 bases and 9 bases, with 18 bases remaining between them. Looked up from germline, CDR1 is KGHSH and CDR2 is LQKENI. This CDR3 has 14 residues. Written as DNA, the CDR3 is TGTGCCAGCTCGAGGAGTACAGGGATTGGTGAGCAGTTCTTC. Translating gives CASSRSTGIGEQFF.

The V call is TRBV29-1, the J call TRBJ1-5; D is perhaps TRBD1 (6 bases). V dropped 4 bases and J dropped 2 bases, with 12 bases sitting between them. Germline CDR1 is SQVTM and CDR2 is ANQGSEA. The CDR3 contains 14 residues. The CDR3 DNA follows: TGCAGCGTTGCTCAGGGGCAGGGCAATCAGCCCCAGCATTTT. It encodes CSVAQGQGNQPQHF.

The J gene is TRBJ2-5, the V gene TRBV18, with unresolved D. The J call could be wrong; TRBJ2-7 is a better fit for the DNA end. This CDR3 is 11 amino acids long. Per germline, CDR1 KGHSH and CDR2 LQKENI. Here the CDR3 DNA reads TGTGCCAGCTCACCTCGTTACGAGCAGTACTTC. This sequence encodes CASSPRYEQYF.

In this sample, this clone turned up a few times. The CDR3 reads CASSLEYANEAFF. CDR3 coding DNA: TGTGCCAGCAGCTTGGAGTACGCTAATGAAGCTTTCTTT. The rearrangement links TRBV5-4 to TRBJ1-1; unclear D gene. Germline-derived CDR1 and CDR2 are SGHNT and YYREEE (reference sequence). The CDR3 runs 13 residues. The germline V and J ends were trimmed by 0 bases and 7 bases, with 10 bases remaining between them.

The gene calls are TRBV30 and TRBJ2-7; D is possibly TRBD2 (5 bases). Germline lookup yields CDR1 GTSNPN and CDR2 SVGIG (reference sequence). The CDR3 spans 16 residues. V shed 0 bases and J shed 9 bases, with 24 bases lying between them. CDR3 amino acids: CAWSVLGLPGGFWQYF. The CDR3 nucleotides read TGTGCCTGGAGTGTACTCGGACTTCCCGGAGGATTTTGGCAGTACTTC.

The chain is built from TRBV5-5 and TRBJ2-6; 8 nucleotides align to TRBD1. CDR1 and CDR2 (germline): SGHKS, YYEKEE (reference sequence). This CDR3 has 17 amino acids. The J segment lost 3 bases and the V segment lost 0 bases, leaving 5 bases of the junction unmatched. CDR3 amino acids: CASSLGQGAYGANVLTF. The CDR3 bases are TGTGCCAGCAGCTTGGGCCAGGGGGCTTATGGGGCCAACGTCCTGACTTTC.

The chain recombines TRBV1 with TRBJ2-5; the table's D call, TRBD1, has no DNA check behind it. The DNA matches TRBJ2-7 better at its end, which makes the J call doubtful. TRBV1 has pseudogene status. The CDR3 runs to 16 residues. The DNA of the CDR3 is TGCACCAGCAGACGCGGACAGGGGAGAGCCTCCTACGAGCAGTACTTC. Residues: CTSRRGQGRASYEQYF.

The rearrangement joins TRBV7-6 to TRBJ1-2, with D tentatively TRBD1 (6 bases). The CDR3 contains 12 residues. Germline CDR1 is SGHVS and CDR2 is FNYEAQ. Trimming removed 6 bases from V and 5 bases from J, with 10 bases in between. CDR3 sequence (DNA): TGTGCCAGCAGTTCCACAGGGTATGGCTACACCTTC. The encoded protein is CASSSTGYGYTF.

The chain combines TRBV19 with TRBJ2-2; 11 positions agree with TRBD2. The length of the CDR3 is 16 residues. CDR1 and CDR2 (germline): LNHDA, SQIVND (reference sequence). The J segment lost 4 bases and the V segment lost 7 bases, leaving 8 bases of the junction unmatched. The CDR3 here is CASTLAGGWGTGELFF. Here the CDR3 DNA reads TGTGCCAGTACGCTAGCGGGGGGCTGGGGCACCGGGGAGCTGTTTTTT.

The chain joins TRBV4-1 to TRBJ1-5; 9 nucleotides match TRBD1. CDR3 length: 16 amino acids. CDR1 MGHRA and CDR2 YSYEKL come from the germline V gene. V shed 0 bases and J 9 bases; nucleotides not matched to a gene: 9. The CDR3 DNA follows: TGCGCCAGCAGCCAAGATTGGGGACAGGGAATCCGGCCCCAGCATTTT. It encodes CASSQDWGQGIRPQHF.

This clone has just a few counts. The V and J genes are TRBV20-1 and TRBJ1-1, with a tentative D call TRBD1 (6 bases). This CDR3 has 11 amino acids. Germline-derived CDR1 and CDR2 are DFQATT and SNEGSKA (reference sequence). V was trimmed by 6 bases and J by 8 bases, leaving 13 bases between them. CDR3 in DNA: TGCAGTGCCCACGGAAGGGGGGAAGCTTTCTTT. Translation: CSAHGRGEAFF.

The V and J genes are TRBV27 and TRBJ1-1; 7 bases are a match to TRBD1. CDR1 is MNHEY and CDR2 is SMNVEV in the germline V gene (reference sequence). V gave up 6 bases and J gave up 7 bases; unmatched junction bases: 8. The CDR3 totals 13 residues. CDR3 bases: TGTGCCAGCAGGTCAGACAGGGTCCATGAAGCTTTCTTT. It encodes CASRSDRVHEAFF.

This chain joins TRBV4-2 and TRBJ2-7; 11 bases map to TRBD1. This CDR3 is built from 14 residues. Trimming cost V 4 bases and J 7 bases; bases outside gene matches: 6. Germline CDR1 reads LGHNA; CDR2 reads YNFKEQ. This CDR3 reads CASSRPGQGGEQYF. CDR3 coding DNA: TGTGCCAGCAGCCGCCCGGGACAGGGGGGGGAGCAGTACTTC.

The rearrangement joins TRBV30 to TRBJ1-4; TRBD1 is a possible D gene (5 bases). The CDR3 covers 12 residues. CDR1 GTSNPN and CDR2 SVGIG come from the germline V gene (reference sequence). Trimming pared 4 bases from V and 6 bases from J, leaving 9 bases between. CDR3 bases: TGTGCCTGGATTGGCAGGGATGAAAAACTGTTTTTT. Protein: CAWIGRDEKLFF.